This T cell receptor (beta chain) was sequenced during a study of blood T cells in healthy people across ages. This CDR3 spans 14 amino acids. The V gene's germline CDR1 is SGDLS and CDR2 YYNGEE. The use of a sample-barcoded 5' primer and a J-beta primer mix characterized a second PCR of roughly 6 to 12 cycles. TCRdb passed the 5' RACE reads through MiXCR, listing each CDR3 protein once. Here the sample spans about 1.7 million distinct CDR3 sequences, 28% being singletons. As to this clonotype: The junction does not match germline at one end; this may be a read error.

The source of this sequence is a woman between 25 and 40 years old in good health. Sequencing was carried out using blood. The chain couples TRBV9 to TRBJ2-4; the D gene is possibly TRBD1 (6 bases). The CDR3 spells CASNVTYTGLIQYF. CDR3 coding DNA: TGTGCCAGCAACGTAACCTACACAGGGTTGATTCAGTACTTC. Looking up the rest from reference TRBV9 and TRBJ2-4 gives the full variable domain: DSGVTQTPKHLITATGQRVTLRCSPRSGDLSVYWYQQSLDQGLQFLIQYYNGEERAKGNILERFSAQQFPDLHSELNLSSLELGDSALYFCASNVTYTGLIQYFGAGTRLSVL.